A single sample is the source of the 10 T cell receptor beta chains below, sequenced in a study of shared clonotypes between healthy human individuals. Clones were read by immunoSEQ multiplex PCR, and TCRdb kept only the in-frame ones, dropping some. In the table there are a few million clones, 93% of which are singletons. Specimen: naive CD4+ T cells from PBMCs. Described subset: CD45RA+ positively selected. The receptors derive from a man in his late teens or twenties in good health. Some clones in this sample may be carry-over from other donors' samples.

This chain links TRBV21-1 with TRBJ2-3; no DNA check was done on the table's D call, TRBD1. TRBV21-1 is noted as a pseudogene. This CDR3 region has 15 residues. The CDR3 bases are TGTGCCAGCAGCTGGCAGGCCCCTGCCACAGATACGCAGTATTTT. Protein sequence: CASSWQAPATDTQYF.

This clone was counted between two and nine times. The gene calls are TRBV18 and TRBJ1-1; D is perhaps TRBD1 (6 bases). The CDR3 contains 13 residues. Germline V CDR1 and CDR2: KGHSH, LQKENI. The V and J ends lost 8 bases and 3 bases respectively, with 13 bases between them. The CDR3 protein is CASATTGYTEAFF. CDR3 sequence (DNA): TGTGCCAGCGCAACTACAGGGTACACTGAAGCTTTCTTT.

The CDR3 DNA reads TGTGCCAGCAGTCAAGGGACTAGCGGGAGCTACGAGCAGTACTTC. This encodes CASSQGTSGSYEQYF. The chain joins TRBV2 to TRBJ2-7; 14 positions match TRBD2. The CDR3 runs to 15 residues. J gave up 3 bases and V 5 bases, and 3 bases lay outside the gene matches. Germline assignment: CDR1 SNHLY and CDR2 FYNNEI.

The chain carries TRBV13 and TRBJ1-2, with TRBD1 as a possible D gene (5 bases). The CDR3 loop spans 16 amino acids. Trimming took 0 bases from V and 4 from J, leaving 15 bases between them. Per germline, CDR1 PRHDT and CDR2 FYEKMQ (reference sequence). The CDR3 region is CASSLGGGGTTYGYTF. The CDR3 nucleotides read TGTGCCAGCAGCTTAGGAGGAGGAGGGACGACCTATGGCTACACCTTC.

V usage is TRBV2 and J usage is TRBJ1-1, with D perhaps TRBD1 (5 bases). CDR3 length: 13 amino acids. Trimming took off 3 bases at V and 11 bases at J, with 16 bases between the two ends. CDR1 and CDR2 from the germline V gene are SNHLY and FYNNEI. The CDR3, as DNA: TGTGCCAGCAGTGATTTCCAGGGCCCCCGGGCTTTCTTT. Translating it yields CASSDFQGPRAFF.

This clone has just one count. The V gene is TRBV11-3, the J gene TRBJ2-5; weak D call: TRBD1 (6 bases). The CDR3 extends over 19 amino acids. Germline loops: CDR1 SGHNT, CDR2 YENEEA. V dropped 0 bases and J dropped 4 bases, with 24 bases sitting between them. CDR3 DNA sequence: TGTGCCAGCAGCTTAGATTTTCCACGGGACACCCGACGGCGAGAGACCCAGTACTTC. As protein: CASSLDFPRDTRRRETQYF.

This rearrangement joins TRBV2 to TRBJ2-7; 9 nucleotides align to TRBD1. Germline values: CDR1 SNHLY, CDR2 FYNNEI. V lost 3 bases, J lost 6 bases, and 12 bases stayed unmatched. There are 16 residues in the CDR3. CDR3: CASSDLRGQGVVEQYF. The CDR3 nucleotides read TGTGCCAGCAGTGATCTCCGGGGACAGGGAGTGGTCGAGCAGTACTTC.

The chain has TRBV6-5 and TRBJ1-2, with D unclear. Trimming took 6 bases from V and 7 from J, leaving 12 bases between them. CDR3 length equals 12 residues. CDR1 and CDR2 from the germline V gene are MNHEY and SVGAGI. The CDR3 bases are TGTGCCAGCAGCGCAGTCAGGAGTGGCTACACCTTC. Its translation: CASSAVRSGYTF.

This chain joins TRBV11-1 and TRBJ2-7; D unresolved. V lost 3 bases, J lost 2 bases, and 11 bases lay in between. The CDR3 length is 14 residues. Germline CDR1 and CDR2: SGHAT and FQDESV (reference sequence). CDR3 nucleotide sequence: TGTGCCAGCAGCTTGGGGTGGGAAACCTACGAGCAGTACTTC. Amino acid sequence: CASSLGWETYEQYF.

The chain carries TRBV19 and TRBJ1-5, with TRBD1 identical over 7 bases. V trimming: 5 bases; J trimming: 0 bases; junction bases outside the gene matches: 4. CDR3 length: 15 amino acids. Germline V gives CDR1 LNHDA, CDR2 SQIVND (reference sequence). CDR3 residues: CASSGGQYSNQPQHF. The CDR3 DNA reads TGTGCCAGTAGTGGGGGACAGTATAGCAATCAGCCCCAGCATTTT.